The 32 T cell receptor beta chains below come from one sample, sequenced in a study of blood T cell repertoires in COVID-19. TCRdb's table, derived via immunoSEQ multiplex PCR, lists solely in-frame clones and lacks some. The sample lists some 530,000 clones; roughly 88% were seen once. Sequenced material: peripheral blood. These receptors all come from a human donor in a cohort sampled during active COVID-19.

This clone has only a few counts. CDR3 sequence reads: CASSRDFSYNEQFF. The CDR3 region has the DNA TGTGCCAGCAGTCGGGACTTTTCCTACAATGAGCAGTTCTTC. This chain links TRBV6-5 with TRBJ2-1; possibly TRBD2 for D (6 bases). In germline, CDR1 is MNHEY, CDR2 SVGAGI. Between the trimmed V and J ends, which lost 5 bases and 1 base, there was a span of 9 bases. The CDR3 is made up of 14 amino acids.

CDR3 sequence reads: CASSLGRHNLNEKLFF. In DNA form, the CDR3 reads TGCGCCAGCAGCTTGGGGCGGCATAACCTGAATGAAAAACTGTTTTTT. V usage is TRBV5-1 and J usage is TRBJ1-4; D remains ambiguous. The germline V gene encodes CDR1 SGHRS and CDR2 YFSETQ. The CDR3 sequence is 16 residues long. V was clipped by 0 bases and J by 5 bases, with 14 bases between them.

The chain joins TRBV28 to TRBJ1-4; 10 bases map to TRBD1. The germline gives CDR1 MDHEN, CDR2 SYDVKM. Unmatched junction bases numbered 8, after V lost 6 bases and J lost 7 bases. The CDR3 extends over 15 amino acids. The CDR3 loop is CASSLAGQGPEKLFF. CDR3 nucleotides: TGTGCCAGCAGCCTGGCGGGACAGGGGCCTGAAAAACTGTTTTTT.

DNA of the CDR3: TGTGCCAGCAGCCCGGGGGGGTACAATGAGCAGTTCTTC. Translating gives CASSPGGYNEQFF. The rearrangement joins TRBV11-3 to TRBJ2-1, with 8 bases fitting TRBD2. The CDR3 has 13 amino acids. Germline lookup yields CDR1 SGHNT and CDR2 YENEEA. V lost 5 bases, J lost 4 bases, and 1 base stayed unmatched.

In this sample, this clone turned up a few times. V and J are TRBV11-2 and TRBJ2-7, with 11 bases matching TRBD2. J gave up 8 bases and V 0 bases, and 6 bases lay outside the gene matches. The CDR3 runs 15 residues. Germline assignment: CDR1 SGHAT and CDR2 FQNNGV. The CDR3 spells CASSLELAGEFQQYF. Here the CDR3 DNA reads TGTGCCAGCAGCTTAGAACTAGCGGGAGAATTCCAGCAGTACTTC.

In DNA, the CDR3 is TGTGCCAGCAGCTTAGTACTGACTGTGGAGCAGTACTTC. It specifies CASSLVLTVEQYF. V usage is TRBV11-1 and J usage is TRBJ2-7; D not certain. Trimming left V 1 base short and J 7 bases short, with 11 bases between. The CDR3 is 13 residues long. In germline, CDR1 is SGHAT, CDR2 FQDESV (reference sequence).

The chain combines TRBV18 with TRBJ2-7, with 7 bases lining up with TRBD1. Germline V CDR1 and CDR2: KGHSH, LQKENI. This CDR3 region has 14 residues. Germline trimming cut 4 bases from V and 3 bases from J; bases unmatched to any gene: 6. The CDR3 region is CASSHDRVGYEQYF. The CDR3 region has the DNA TGTGCCAGCTCACACGACAGGGTTGGCTACGAGCAGTACTTC.

For the CDR3, the DNA is TGTGCCAGCAGCCCCCCGACTGGCTACAATGAGCAGTTCTTC. Residues: CASSPPTGYNEQFF. The V call is TRBV7-9, the J call TRBJ2-1; no clear D gene. Looked up from germline, CDR1 is SEHNR and CDR2 is FQNEAQ (reference sequence). The ends were cut back, 5 bases at V and 3 bases at J, with 11 bases in the middle. The CDR3 spans 14 residues.

This chain joins TRBV15 and TRBJ1-2; D not resolved. Per germline, CDR1 LNHNV and CDR2 YYDKDF (reference sequence). The CDR3 sequence is 15 residues long. The V and J ends lost 0 bases and 2 bases respectively, with 10 bases between them. DNA of the CDR3: TGTGCCACCAGCAGAGATAGGAGTAGAAACTATGGCTACACCTTC. Translating it yields CATSRDRSRNYGYTF.

This chain links TRBV30 with TRBJ2-7, with D perhaps matching TRBD1 (7 bases). Germline V gives CDR1 GTSNPN, CDR2 SVGIG (reference sequence). The CDR3 is 14 residues long. V lost 0 bases and J lost 3, with 12 bases in between. Here the CDR3 reads CAWSVSQGGYEQYF. CDR3 bases: TGTGCCTGGAGTGTATCGCAGGGGGGCTACGAGCAGTACTTC.

This clone has just one count. CDR3 residues: CASPPSSGVVADTQYF. The DNA of the CDR3 is TGTGCCAGCCCACCATCTAGCGGGGTGGTAGCAGATACGCAGTATTTT. V gene TRBV28 combines with J gene TRBJ2-3; TRBD2 matches at 9 bases. V trimming: 8 bases; J trimming: 4 bases; junction bases outside the gene matches: 13. Germline CDR1 MDHEN, CDR2 SYDVKM. This CDR3 contains 16 residues.

This clone showed up just once. The rearrangement links TRBV29-1 to TRBJ1-4; 12 bases are a match to TRBD1. The trim removed 6 bases at V and 4 bases at J, leaving 6 bases unmatched. The CDR3 runs to 15 residues. Per the germline V gene, CDR1 is SQVTM and CDR2 is ANQGSEA. Written as DNA, the CDR3 is TGCAGCGTCCAGGGACAGGGGGCCGGTAATGAAAAACTGTTTTTT. Protein sequence: CSVQGQGAGNEKLFF. Variable domain in full (rest from reference TRBV29-1 and TRBJ1-4): SAVISQKPSRDICQRGTSLTIQCQVDSQVTMMFWYRQQPGQSLTLIATANQGSEATYESGFVIDKFPISRPNLTFSTLTVSNMSPEDSSIYLCSVQGQGAGNEKLFFGSGTQLSVL.

This chain links TRBV9 with TRBJ1-3; D unresolved. Germline loops: CDR1 SGDLS, CDR2 YYNGEE. CDR3 length: 15 residues. Trimming pared 1 base from V and 0 bases from J, leaving 8 bases between. The CDR3 loop reads CASSVSTSSGNTIYF. CDR3 in DNA: TGTGCCAGCAGCGTAAGTACGAGCTCTGGAAACACCATATATTTT. The variable domain in full, with the rest retrieved from reference TRBV9 and TRBJ1-3, is DSGVTQTPKHLITATGQRVTLRCSPRSGDLSVYWYQQSLDQGLQFLIQYYNGEERAKGNILERFSAQQFPDLHSELNLSSLELGDSALYFCASSVSTSSGNTIYFGEGSWLTVV.

This clone was seen only a few times. V usage is TRBV5-1 and J usage is TRBJ1-6; D possibly corresponds to TRBD1 (5 bases). The germline gives CDR1 SGHRS, CDR2 YFSETQ. This CDR3 region has 15 residues. V dropped 0 bases and J dropped 3 bases, with 7 bases sitting between them. The chain's CDR3 is CASSLAGIYNSPLHF. In nucleotides, the CDR3 is TGCGCCAGCAGCTTGGCAGGGATCTATAATTCACCCCTCCACTTT.

The rearrangement links TRBV6-5 to TRBJ1-1; TRBD1 agrees at 8 bases. Germline CDR1 reads MNHEY; CDR2 reads SVGAGI. The CDR3 has 14 residues. The ends lost 5 bases at V and 1 base at J; junction bases unmatched: 3. Here the CDR3 reads CASSRTGRNTEAFF. DNA for the CDR3: TGTGCCAGCAGTCGGACAGGGCGGAACACTGAAGCTTTCTTT.

V gene TRBV7-8 combines with J gene TRBJ2-3; 8 bases map to TRBD1. Germline trimming cut 5 bases from V and 4 bases from J; bases unmatched to any gene: 11. CDR1 and CDR2 from the germline V gene are SGHVS and FQNEAQ. The CDR3 spans 16 residues. CDR3 bases: TGTGCCAGCAGCCTGATGGGGCAGGGGGCATCAGATACGCAGTATTTT. Translated: CASSLMGQGASDTQYF.

CDR3 region: CAISVSGDYGYTF. As DNA, the CDR3 is TGTGCCATCAGTGTGAGCGGTGACTATGGCTACACCTTC. The chain has TRBV10-3 and TRBJ1-2; D is unclear. The V gene lost 4 bases and the J gene lost 3 bases, with 9 bases spanning the gap. This CDR3 is 13 amino acids long. CDR1 and CDR2 from the germline V gene are ENHRY and SYGVKD.

This chain connects TRBV7-2 to TRBJ2-1, with TRBD1 as a possible D gene (7 bases). This CDR3 has 16 residues. Germline CDR1 SGHTA, CDR2 FQGNSA. Trimming cost V 4 bases and J 7 bases, with 20 bases left between them. The CDR3: CASSSQHRGAGNEQFF. The CDR3 region has the DNA TGTGCCAGCAGCTCGCAGCACAGGGGTGCGGGGAATGAGCAGTTCTTC.

The sample holds one count of this clone. The chain joins TRBV11-2 to TRBJ2-7; 10 nucleotides line up with TRBD2. Germline V lookup: CDR1 SGHAT, CDR2 FQNNGV. CDR3 length: 16 residues. Trimming took 3 bases from V and 2 from J; bases not matched to a gene: 7. The chain's CDR3 is CASSLPGLAAAYEQYF. CDR3 in DNA: TGTGCCAGCAGCTTGCCAGGACTAGCGGCGGCCTACGAGCAGTACTTC.

The rearrangement uses TRBV7-2 and TRBJ1-2; 9 nucleotides match TRBD1. V lost 5 bases to trimming and J lost 4 bases; unmatched junction nucleotides: 8. This CDR3 spans 15 amino acids. Germline-derived CDR1 and CDR2 are SGHTA and FQGNSA. The DNA of the CDR3 is TGTGCCAGCAGCCCGGGACAGGGCCGTTCCTATGGCTACACCTTC. Residues: CASSPGQGRSYGYTF. Combining the CDR3 with reference TRBV7-2 and TRBJ1-2 gives the whole variable domain GAGVSQSPSNKVTEKGKDVELRCDPISGHTALYWYRQSLGQGLEFLIYFQGNSAPDKSGLPSDRFSAERTGGSVSTLTIQRTQQEDSAVYLCASSPGQGRSYGYTFGSGTRLTVV.

J is TRBJ1-1 and V is TRBV6-5; 8 bases are a match to TRBD1. This CDR3 is 14 amino acids long. CDR1 and CDR2 (germline): MNHEY, SVGAGI. V dropped 4 bases and J dropped 1; count of bases not matched to a gene: 2. The DNA of the CDR3 is TGTGCCAGCAGTTTCACAGGGGGGAACACTGAAGCTTTCTTT. Translated: CASSFTGGNTEAFF.

This chain joins TRBV6-5 and TRBJ2-7, with TRBD2 matching 8 bases. CDR1 is MNHEY, CDR2 SVGAGI, per germline. V lost 5 bases, J lost 0 bases, and 6 bases stayed unmatched. The CDR3 is made up of 15 amino acids. CDR3 nucleotides: TGTGCCAGCAGTCTGGGCGGGAGGAGCTCCTACGAGCAGTACTTC. This sequence encodes CASSLGGRSSYEQYF.

The chain is built from TRBV7-3 and TRBJ2-6, with TRBD1 matching over 9 bases. The germline V gene encodes CDR1 SGHTA and CDR2 FQGTGA. CDR3 size: 20 residues. J was trimmed by 0 bases and V by 2 bases; bases with no gene match: 11. CDR3 nucleotide sequence: TGTGCCAGCAGCTTAGGGACAGGGCAATCTCCTTCCTCTGGGGCCAACGTCCTGACTTTC. Amino acid sequence: CASSLGTGQSPSSGANVLTF.

The chain combines TRBV3-1 (or the pseudogene TRBV3-2) with TRBJ1-6; 9 nucleotides agree with TRBD1. This CDR3 comprises 15 residues. Germline assignment: CDR1 LGHDT and CDR2 YNNKEL (reference sequence). With V trimmed by 2 bases and J by 8 bases, 4 bases remained unmatched. CDR3 protein: CASSQPTGGDSPLHF. The CDR3 DNA sequence: TGTGCCAGCAGCCAACCGACAGGGGGAGATTCACCCCTCCACTTT.

The rearrangement joins TRBV19 to TRBJ1-4; 9 bases are a match to TRBD1. This CDR3 is built from 15 residues. J gave up 12 bases and V 1 base, and 9 bases lay outside the gene matches. Germline V CDR1 and CDR2: LNHDA, SQIVND (reference sequence). The CDR3: CASSIAPGQGYQLFF. In DNA, the CDR3 is TGTGCCAGTAGTATAGCCCCGGGACAGGGCTATCAACTGTTTTTT.

The V and J genes are TRBV7-3 and TRBJ2-2, with 9 bases aligning to TRBD2. The length of the CDR3 is 15 residues. The V segment lost 1 base and the J segment 4 bases; nucleotides outside the gene matches: 1. CDR1 is SGHTA and CDR2 is FQGTGA in the germline V gene. The CDR3 spells CASSLILAGTGELFF. Written as DNA, the CDR3 is TGTGCCAGCAGCTTAATACTAGCGGGCACCGGGGAGCTGTTTTTT.

V gene TRBV5-1 combines with J gene TRBJ2-4; D may be TRBD2 (7 bases). The CDR3 totals 15 residues. Germline V gives CDR1 SGHRS, CDR2 YFSETQ. The ends were cut back, 0 bases at V and 8 bases at J, with 15 bases in the middle. In DNA, the CDR3 is TGCGCCAGCAGCTTGGCGGCTACGGGGGGCGACATTCAGTACTTC. Protein: CASSLAATGGDIQYF.

The chain links TRBV6-6 to TRBJ2-1, with D tentatively TRBD1 (6 bases). Germline CDR1 MNHNY, CDR2 SVGAGI (reference sequence). V shed 6 bases and J shed 2 bases, with 17 bases lying between them. There are 16 residues in the CDR3. CDR3 residues: CASSLSGHSTYNEQFF. The CDR3 DNA follows: TGTGCCAGCAGCTTATCGGGACACTCAACCTACAATGAGCAGTTCTTC.

CDR3 DNA: TGTGCCATCAGCCCGACAGGCTCCACTGAAGCTTTCTTT. Translating it yields CAISPTGSTEAFF. The V and J genes are TRBV10-3 and TRBJ1-1; possible D gene TRBD1, 6 bases. Trimming removed 6 bases from V and 4 bases from J, with 12 bases in between. Germline V gene sequence: CDR1 ENHRY, CDR2 SYGVKD. This CDR3 is 13 amino acids long.

The sample holds one count of this clone. The genes are TRBV30 and TRBJ1-3, with 7 bases that match TRBD1. Germline CDR1 and CDR2: GTSNPN and SVGIG (reference sequence). The CDR3 contains 14 residues. J lost 4 bases, V lost 8 bases, and 11 bases had no gene match. CDR3 loop: CARSHRGSGNTIYF. As DNA, the CDR3 is TGTGCCCGCAGTCACAGGGGATCCGGAAACACCATATATTTT.

The CDR3 coding sequence is TGTGCCAGCAGTTCCACCGGGACACCTGTCTACGAGCAGTACTTC. Its protein is CASSSTGTPVYEQYF. V is TRBV27 and J is TRBJ2-7, with D possibly TRBD1 on 6 matching bases. The CDR3 length is 15 residues. Germline V gives CDR1 MNHEY, CDR2 SMNVEV (reference sequence). V was shortened by 4 bases and J by 3 bases, with 16 bases between the two germline ends.

As for this clone: This CDR3 is also generated by other DNA sequences in the sample. The chain carries TRBV4-2 and TRBJ2-7; the D gene is possibly TRBD2 (5 bases). Trimming removed 0 bases from V and 0 bases from J, with 12 bases in between. The CDR3 spans 16 residues. Germline CDR1 LGHNA, CDR2 YNFKEQ. The CDR3 DNA is TGTGCCAGCAGCCAAGATTTGGCTAGCTCCTCCTACGAGCAGTACTTC. This sequence encodes CASSQDLASSSYEQYF.